One and the same sample provided the 29 T cell receptor beta chains below, sequenced in a study of blood T cell repertoires in COVID-19. The assay was immunoSEQ multiplex PCR, and TCRdb's table has in-frame clones only and misses some. The table lists 50,000 to 65,000 clones, about 86% of them singletons. Sample: peripheral blood. The receptors come from a human donor in a cohort sampled during active COVID-19.

The CDR3 DNA sequence: TGTGCCAGCAGCCAAGACATCTCTGGAAACACCATATATTTT. Protein product: CASSQDISGNTIYF. The chain recombines TRBV4-2 with TRBJ1-3; D is unresolved. The V gene lost 0 bases and the J gene lost 0 bases, with 3 bases spanning the gap. The CDR3 runs to 14 residues. Germline V gene sequence: CDR1 LGHNA, CDR2 YNFKEQ.

This sequence joins TRBV6-5 and TRBJ2-1; D call uncertain. The CDR3 spans 13 residues. Germline CDR1 is MNHEY and CDR2 is SVGAGI. V shed 11 bases and J shed 0 bases, with 11 bases lying between them. The CDR3 nucleotides are TGTGCCGGGCGCCAGAACTCCTACAATGAGCAGTTCTTC. Encoded protein: CAGRQNSYNEQFF.

The chain joins TRBV15 to TRBJ1-1; TRBD1 is a possible D gene (5 bases). This CDR3 is 13 amino acids long. CDR1 is LNHNV and CDR2 is YYDKDF in the germline V gene (reference sequence). The V and J ends lost 4 bases and 2 bases respectively, with 8 bases between them. The CDR3 loop is CATSIDSNTEAFF. The CDR3 DNA is TGTGCCACCAGCATAGACAGTAACACTGAAGCTTTCTTT.

The chain links TRBV7-9 to TRBJ2-3; TRBD2 matches at 9 bases. The germline gives CDR1 SEHNR, CDR2 FQNEAQ (reference sequence). V lost 5 bases, J lost 3 bases, and 9 bases stayed unmatched. This CDR3 has 16 amino acids. The CDR3 bases are TGTGCCAGCAGCAGAGCTGTTAGCGGGAGTACAGATACGCAGTATTTT. This gives the protein CASSRAVSGSTDTQYF.

The CDR3 DNA reads TGTGCCAGCAGCTCAGGGGACCCTTATGGCTACACCTTC. This codes for CASSSGDPYGYTF. V usage is TRBV5-6 and J usage is TRBJ1-2; D possibly corresponds to TRBD1 (6 bases). The CDR3 extends over 13 amino acids. CDR1 and CDR2 (germline): SGHDT, YYEEEE. Trimming stripped 3 bases from V and 5 bases from J, with 11 bases between.

The chain has TRBV30 and TRBJ1-3; D unresolved. Germline V CDR1 and CDR2: GTSNPN, SVGIG (reference sequence). The CDR3 consists of 15 residues. CDR3 amino acids: CAWAFGGNPGNTIYF. In DNA, the CDR3 is TGTGCATGGGCCTTTGGAGGGAACCCTGGAAACACCATATATTTT.

V usage is TRBV11-3 and J usage is TRBJ2-3; TRBD2 aligns across 9 bases. Germline V gene lookup returns CDR1 SGHNT and CDR2 YENEEA. The CDR3 is 15 residues long. With 1 base clipped from V and 2 bases from J, the junction kept 1 base outside the gene matches. CDR3 residues: CASSLGLAATDTQYF. The CDR3, as DNA: TGTGCCAGCAGCTTAGGACTAGCGGCCACAGATACGCAGTATTTT. The full variable domain, with the rest looked up from reference TRBV11-3 and TRBJ2-3, is EAGVVQSPRYKIIEKKQPVAFWCNPISGHNTLYWYLQNLGQGPELLIRYENEEAVDDSQLPKDRFSAERLKGVDSTLKIQPAELGDSAVYLCASSLGLAATDTQYFGPGTRLTVL.

This chain connects TRBV7-8 to TRBJ2-7; TRBD1 is a possible D gene (5 bases). The CDR3 consists of 15 residues. The V end lost 6 bases, the J end lost 2 bases, and 17 bases lay between the germline ends. Germline CDR1 is SGHVS and CDR2 is FQNEAQ. CDR3 DNA sequence: TGTGCCAGCAGGCCTAAGGGGCCCTTAACCTACGAGCAGTACTTC. This translates into CASRPKGPLTYEQYF.

The chain joins TRBV18 to TRBJ2-7; maybe TRBD1 (5 bases). Trimming stripped 2 bases from V and 1 base from J, with 12 bases between. The CDR3 is 15 residues long. Germline V gene data show CDR1 as KGHSH and CDR2 as LQKENI. CDR3 residues: CASSPSRAFSYEQYF. CDR3 nucleotide sequence: TGTGCCAGCTCACCAAGCAGGGCCTTTTCCTACGAGCAGTACTTC.

The V gene is TRBV3-1 (or the pseudogene TRBV3-2), the J gene TRBJ2-4; the match to TRBD2 covers 15 bases. CDR3 length: 15 residues. Germline CDR1 is LGHDT and CDR2 is YNNKEL (reference sequence). V trimming: 1 base; J trimming: 10 bases; junction bases outside the gene matches: 2. CDR3 sequence: CASSQGTSGGVIQYF. The CDR3 DNA reads as TGTGCCAGCAGCCAAGGGACTAGCGGGGGGGTTATTCAGTACTTC.

Concerning this clone itself: It is likely a read error, because the conserved phenylalanine at the end of the CDR3 is missing. The DNA is omitted, as the CDR3 cannot be located on it reliably, and the CDR3 follows TCRdb's listing. This chain connects TRBV29-1 to TRBJ1-1; the table gives TRBD1 as D, unverified against the DNA. With termini counted, the CDR3 has 11 amino acids. In germline, CDR1 is SQVTM, CDR2 ANQGSEA. CDR3 in amino acids: CSVEDDTPTGL.

The V call is TRBV5-1, the J call TRBJ1-3; D is possibly TRBD1 (5 bases). The CDR3 consists of 15 residues. Germline V gene sequence: CDR1 SGHRS, CDR2 YFSETQ. V was shortened by 6 bases and J by 0 bases, with 13 bases between the two germline ends. The CDR3 DNA sequence: TGCGCCAGCACCCTTGGGGGGGACTCTGGAAACACCATATATTTT. It encodes CASTLGGDSGNTIYF.

The chain employs TRBV18 and TRBJ2-7; D remains unclear. The CDR3 spans 14 residues. Trimming removed 1 base from V and 1 base from J, with 8 bases in between. CDR1 KGHSH and CDR2 LQKENI come from the germline V gene. CDR3 sequence: CASSPLPRSYEQYF. The CDR3 region has the DNA TGTGCCAGCTCACCACTTCCTCGTTCCTACGAGCAGTACTTC.

The V call is TRBV6-6, the J call TRBJ2-7, with D possibly being TRBD1 (6 bases). Germline assignment: CDR1 MNHNY and CDR2 SVGAGI (reference sequence). V was pared by 5 bases and J by 1 base, with 21 bases between. The CDR3 runs to 17 residues. The CDR3 loop is CASSQSHPRDTSYEQYF. In nucleotides, the CDR3 is TGTGCCAGCAGTCAATCCCACCCCAGGGACACGTCCTACGAGCAGTACTTC.

The V gene is TRBV6-5, the J gene TRBJ2-3, with 11 positions matching TRBD2. V lost 4 bases, J lost 12 bases, and 6 bases stayed unmatched. The CDR3 loop spans 13 amino acids. Germline assignment: CDR1 MNHEY and CDR2 SVGAGI. CDR3 coding DNA: TGTGCCAGCAGTTTATTAGCGGGGGGGCCACAGTATTTT. Amino acids: CASSLLAGGPQYF.

V is TRBV7-6 and J is TRBJ2-1; tentatively, D is TRBD2 (5 bases). The CDR3 runs 14 residues. The V end lost 0 bases, the J end lost 10 bases, and 13 bases lay between the germline ends. CDR1 is SGHVS, CDR2 FNYEAQ, per germline. CDR3: CASSLAPTSYEQFF. In nucleotides, the CDR3 is TGTGCCAGCAGCTTAGCCCCTACTAGTTACGAGCAGTTCTTC.

This clone occurred many times. The chain joins TRBV9 to TRBJ2-1; possible D gene TRBD2, 6 bases. The CDR3 loop spans 12 amino acids. Germline V gene sequence: CDR1 SGDLS, CDR2 YYNGEE. V dropped 0 bases and J dropped 11 bases, with 9 bases sitting between them. CDR3 region: CASSVGGTQQFF. The CDR3 DNA is TGTGCCAGCAGCGTAGGGGGGACTCAGCAGTTCTTC.

V usage is TRBV15 and J usage is TRBJ2-3; 9 positions agree with TRBD2. The CDR3 length is 18 residues. The V gene's germline CDR1 is LNHNV and CDR2 YYDKDF (reference sequence). J gave up 3 bases and V 4 bases, and 14 bases lay outside the gene matches. CDR3 sequence: CATSNPSGGPKVTDTQYF. As DNA, the CDR3 is TGTGCCACCAGCAACCCCAGCGGGGGGCCGAAGGTTACAGATACGCAGTATTTT. Supplemented by reference TRBV15 and TRBJ2-3, the full variable domain reads DAMVIQNPRYQVTQFGKPVTLSCSQTLNHNVMYWYQQKSSQAPKLLFHYYDKDFNNEADTPDNFQSRRPNTSFCFLDIRSPGLGDTAMYLCATSNPSGGPKVTDTQYFGPGTRLTVL.

This clone appeared a single time. This chain joins TRBV11-2 and TRBJ2-7; weak D call: TRBD2 (6 bases). This CDR3 has 15 amino acids. The germline V gene has CDR1 SGHAT and CDR2 FQNNGV. The V end lost 1 base, the J end lost 2 bases, and 12 bases lay between the germline ends. For the CDR3, the DNA is TGTGCCAGCAGCTTAGTCGGAGGGGTAACCTACGAGCAGTACTTC. Its protein is CASSLVGGVTYEQYF.

The chain uses TRBV5-1 and TRBJ1-1; 8 bases are shared with TRBD1. V was pared by 5 bases and J by 1 base, with 4 bases of the junction left unmatched. The CDR3 totals 14 residues. Germline loops: CDR1 SGHRS, CDR2 YFSETQ. The chain's CDR3 is CASRSGQGNTEAFF. As DNA, the CDR3 is TGCGCCAGCAGGAGCGGACAGGGGAACACTGAAGCTTTCTTT.

This sequence joins TRBV19 and TRBJ1-6, with 10 bases fitting TRBD1. V shed 0 bases, J shed 7 bases, and the junction held 3 bases outside the gene matches. The CDR3 has 16 residues. Germline lookup yields CDR1 LNHDA and CDR2 SQIVND (reference sequence). CDR3: CASSIDPGQGNSPLHF. The CDR3 DNA is TGTGCCAGTAGTATAGATCCGGGACAGGGGAATTCACCCCTCCACTTT. The entire variable domain, with the rest obtained from reference TRBV19 and TRBJ1-6, is as follows: DGGITQSPKYLFRKEGQNVTLSCEQNLNHDAMYWYRQDPGQGLRLIYYSQIVNDFQKGDIAEGYSVSREKKESFPLTVTSAQKNPTAFYLCASSIDPGQGNSPLHFGNGTRLTVT.

The V call is TRBV19, the J call TRBJ2-2; TRBD1 agrees at 11 bases. The CDR3 runs to 16 residues. The V segment lost 5 bases and the J segment 5 bases; nucleotides outside the gene matches: 7. Germline values: CDR1 LNHDA, CDR2 SQIVND (reference sequence). The CDR3 DNA sequence: TGTGCCAGTAGTGCCGGACAGGGGGCGGGGACCGGGGAGCTGTTTTTT. This sequence encodes CASSAGQGAGTGELFF. The entire variable domain, with the rest obtained from reference TRBV19 and TRBJ2-2, is as follows: DGGITQSPKYLFRKEGQNVTLSCEQNLNHDAMYWYRQDPGQGLRLIYYSQIVNDFQKGDIAEGYSVSREKKESFPLTVTSAQKNPTAFYLCASSAGQGAGTGELFFGEGSRLTVL.

The chain joins TRBV10-1 to TRBJ2-1, with 13 positions matching TRBD2. V was pared by 6 bases and J by 5 bases, with 4 bases of the junction left unmatched. The CDR3 has 15 residues. Germline V lookup: CDR1 WNHNN, CDR2 SYGVQD (reference sequence). The CDR3 nucleotides are TGCGCCAGCAGCGCCGGGACTAGCGGGAACAATGAGCAGTTCTTC. This translates into CASSAGTSGNNEQFF.

The J gene is TRBJ2-5, the V gene TRBV5-4; no definite D call. The CDR3 has 15 amino acids. Germline assignment: CDR1 SGHNT and CDR2 YYREEE (reference sequence). V was cut by 2 bases and J by 2 bases, with 13 bases left in between. The CDR3 here is CASSLFDLRQETQYF. The CDR3 DNA sequence: TGTGCCAGCAGCTTATTTGACTTAAGGCAAGAGACCCAGTACTTC.

The CDR3 bases are TGCGCCAGCAGCCAAGCGGGAGCCTTTATGGCAGATACGCAGTATTTT. It translates to CASSQAGAFMADTQYF. The chain recombines TRBV4-1 with TRBJ2-3, with D perhaps matching TRBD2 (6 bases). The ends were cut back, 1 base at V and 4 bases at J, with 15 bases in the middle. Germline CDR1 MGHRA, CDR2 YSYEKL. The CDR3 contains 16 residues.

The J gene is TRBJ2-3, the V gene TRBV7-2, with D maybe TRBD1 (6 bases). The length of the CDR3 is 16 residues. The V end was cut by 0 bases, the J end by 8 bases, with 18 bases between. Germline lookup yields CDR1 SGHTA and CDR2 FQGNSA. The DNA for the CDR3 is TGTGCCAGCAGCTTAGCGCTCGGACAGCGCACCGGTACGCAGTATTTT. Encoded protein: CASSLALGQRTGTQYF.

The chain combines TRBV4-1 with TRBJ2-2; 7 nucleotides align to TRBD2. The V gene's germline CDR1 is MGHRA and CDR2 YSYEKL. After removal of 7 bases from V and 6 bases from J, the junction contained 11 bases not matched to a gene. This CDR3 is built from 15 residues. For the CDR3, the DNA is TGCGCCAGCATCCTTTCAGCTAGCGGTGCCGGGGAGCTGTTTTTT. It is translated as CASILSASGAGELFF.

Only one count was recorded for this clone. The V and J genes are TRBV2 and TRBJ2-1; D perhaps matches TRBD2 (6 bases). V was pared by 0 bases and J by 12 bases, with 15 bases between. The CDR3 spans 14 residues. Germline CDR1 and CDR2: SNHLY and FYNNEI. CDR3 DNA sequence: TGTGCCAGCAGTGAAGCGTTAGGCGGGGCATGGCAGTTCTTC. Its protein is CASSEALGGAWQFF.

The J gene is TRBJ1-1, the V gene TRBV18, with D uncertain. Germline CDR1 is KGHSH and CDR2 is LQKENI. Between the trimmed V and J ends, which lost 2 bases and 1 base, there was a span of 11 bases. CDR3 length: 15 residues. The CDR3 nucleotides are TGTGCCAGCTCACCAAGAGCGCTTCCGAACACTGAAGCTTTCTTT. Translated, it gives CASSPRALPNTEAFF.